The 26 T cell receptor beta chains given below trace back to one sample, sequenced in a study of cytomegalovirus exposure and HLA in healthy donors. Use of 60 Vbeta and 13 Jbeta primers characterized the PCR. Assay used: immunoSEQ multiplex PCR; TCRdb lists only in-frame clones, some missing. The sample holds roughly 180,000 clones, more than 70% seen once. The sequenced material came from PBMCs. Receptors were obtained from a woman aged 40 to 49 in good health and CMV-seropositive.

The chain joins TRBV7-8 to TRBJ2-3, with TRBD2 matching 8 bases. This CDR3 has 18 residues. V lost 5 bases to trimming and J lost 3 bases; unmatched junction nucleotides: 16. The germline V gene encodes CDR1 SGHVS and CDR2 FQNEAQ. CDR3 loop: CASSDAYELVAGTDTQYF. The CDR3 DNA reads TGTGCCAGCAGCGATGCCTACGAGCTTGTAGCGGGAACAGATACGCAGTATTTT.

The chain is built from TRBV6-6 and TRBJ1-1, with D perhaps TRBD1 (6 bases). The CDR3 is made up of 13 amino acids. Trimming removed 6 bases at V and 3 bases at J, with 11 bases between. Germline V gene lookup returns CDR1 MNHNY and CDR2 SVGAGI (reference sequence). CDR3 DNA sequence: TGTGCCAGCAGGATAGACAGGTACACTGAAGCTTTCTTT. Residues: CASRIDRYTEAFF.

The rearrangement joins TRBV7-2 to TRBJ2-2, with 8 nucleotides matching TRBD1. The junction had 4 bases not matched to a gene; V was cut back by 1 base and J by 6 bases. The CDR3 runs 15 residues. Germline V gene sequence: CDR1 SGHTA, CDR2 FQGNSA. The CDR3 is CASSLGTGTAGELFF. The DNA of the CDR3 is TGTGCCAGCAGCTTAGGGACAGGGACTGCCGGGGAGCTGTTTTTT.

This chain links TRBV2 with TRBJ2-2; no definite D call. Germline V CDR1 and CDR2: SNHLY, FYNNEI. The V end lost 6 bases, the J end lost 0 bases, and 8 bases lay between the germline ends. CDR3 length: 14 residues. CDR3 loop: CASSPTTNTGELFF. The CDR3 DNA reads TGTGCCAGCAGCCCCACAACGAACACCGGGGAGCTGTTTTTT.

This clone showed up just once. The chain employs TRBV9 and TRBJ1-1; 7 bases align to TRBD1. Germline V gene data show CDR1 as SGDLS and CDR2 as YYNGEE. V shed 3 bases, J shed 12 bases, and the junction held 8 bases outside the gene matches. CDR3 length: 12 residues. The CDR3: CASSAPQGRPFF. The CDR3 region has the DNA TGTGCCAGCAGCGCCCCACAGGGGCGGCCTTTCTTT.

This rearrangement joins TRBV27 to TRBJ1-2; TRBD1 agrees at 10 bases. Per the germline V gene, CDR1 is MNHEY and CDR2 is SMNVEV (reference sequence). With 3 bases clipped from V and 2 bases from J, the junction kept 12 bases outside the gene matches. The CDR3 has 18 amino acids. The CDR3 region is CASSFLGRDRGKNYGYTF. As DNA, the CDR3 is TGTGCCAGCAGTTTCCTGGGACGGGACAGGGGTAAAAACTATGGCTACACCTTC.

The CDR3: CAWSVRGDPQYF. The DNA of the CDR3 is TGTGCCTGGAGTGTACGGGGGGACCCGCAGTATTTT. The rearrangement joins TRBV30 to TRBJ2-3, with 7 bases matching TRBD2. This CDR3 region has 12 residues. Germline CDR1 GTSNPN, CDR2 SVGIG (reference sequence). J lost 10 bases, V lost 0 bases, and 4 bases had no gene match. Based on the CDR3 plus reference TRBV30 and TRBJ2-3, the full variable domain is SQTIHQWPATLVQPVGSPLSLECTVEGTSNPNLYWYRQAAGRGLQLLFYSVGIGQISSEVPQNLSASRPQDRQFILSSKKLLLSDSGFYLCAWSVRGDPQYFGPGTRLTVL.

The chain recombines TRBV19 with TRBJ1-5; 7 bases align to TRBD1. The V gene end was trimmed by 3 bases and the J gene end by 2 bases; junction bases not matched to a gene: 4. This CDR3 has 15 amino acids. Germline V gives CDR1 LNHDA, CDR2 SQIVND (reference sequence). The CDR3 bases are TGTGCCAGTAGTATCTCCACAGGGGGCAATCAGCCCCAGCATTTT. Protein sequence: CASSISTGGNQPQHF.

V usage is TRBV5-1 and J usage is TRBJ2-5; 7 bases agree with TRBD1. From germline, CDR1 is SGHRS and CDR2 YFSETQ. V shed 0 bases, J shed 2 bases, and the junction held 7 bases outside the gene matches. This CDR3 has 16 amino acids. The CDR3, as DNA: TGCGCCAGCAGCTTGGCTATCGGGACAGTTCAAGAGACCCAGTACTTC. Translated, it gives CASSLAIGTVQETQYF.

This clone was counted once. The V call is TRBV18, the J call TRBJ2-1; the D is unclear. Germline assignment: CDR1 KGHSH and CDR2 LQKENI. CDR3 size: 13 residues. The ends were cut back, 2 bases at V and 2 bases at J, with 4 bases in the middle. CDR3 nucleotide sequence: TGTGCCAGCTCACCAATTACCTACAATGAGCAGTTCTTC. Translation gives CASSPITYNEQFF.

This rearrangement joins TRBV27 to TRBJ2-1, with 9 bases identical to TRBD2. This CDR3 has 15 amino acids. Germline CDR1 is MNHEY and CDR2 is SMNVEV (reference sequence). After removal of 6 bases from V and 7 bases from J, the junction contained 10 bases not matched to a gene. CDR3 loop: CASSPGSGRGNEQFF. CDR3 sequence (DNA): TGTGCCAGCAGCCCGGGTAGCGGGAGAGGAAATGAGCAGTTCTTC.

The V gene is TRBV7-3, the J gene TRBJ2-1; the match to TRBD2 covers 13 bases. Germline V gene sequence: CDR1 SGHTA, CDR2 FQGTGA. The CDR3 consists of 15 residues. Unmatched junction bases numbered 8, after V lost 5 bases and J lost 10 bases. CDR3 in amino acids: CASSRGTSGTAEQFF. CDR3 nucleotide sequence: TGTGCCAGCAGCCGAGGGACTAGCGGGACGGCAGAGCAGTTCTTC.

The rearrangement links TRBV2 to TRBJ2-3; 12 nucleotides agree with TRBD2. Trimming cost V 5 bases and J 4 bases; bases outside gene matches: 7. The CDR3 totals 16 residues. Germline-derived CDR1 and CDR2 are SNHLY and FYNNEI. The CDR3 spells CASSPGLAGISDTQYF. The CDR3 nucleotides are TGTGCCAGCAGTCCAGGACTAGCGGGAATCTCAGATACGCAGTATTTT.

The chain employs TRBV6-6 and TRBJ2-5; D is possibly TRBD2 (5 bases). V lost 6 bases to trimming and J lost 5 bases, with 19 bases between them. The CDR3 spans 15 residues. Germline V CDR1 and CDR2: MNHNY, SVGAGI (reference sequence). The CDR3 bases are TGTGCCAGCAGCAAAAGACATGGAAGAGGGGAGACCCAGTACTTC. Protein: CASSKRHGRGETQYF.

This clone was seen only a few times. The chain links TRBV6-1 to TRBJ1-2; possibly TRBD1 for D (6 bases). Germline CDR1 MNHNS, CDR2 SASEGT. The CDR3 runs to 13 residues. The germline V and J ends were trimmed by 8 bases and 4 bases, with 14 bases remaining between them. The DNA for the CDR3 is TGTGCCAGCCTACCCGACAGGAGCTATGGCTACACCTTC. Translated, it gives CASLPDRSYGYTF.

CDR3 loop: CASSRLETYEQYF. The DNA of the CDR3 is TGTGCCAGCTCACGACTAGAAACCTACGAGCAGTACTTC. V usage is TRBV18 and J usage is TRBJ2-7; tentatively, D is TRBD2 (6 bases). The V gene's germline CDR1 is KGHSH and CDR2 LQKENI. This CDR3 has 13 residues. V lost 4 bases and J lost 2, with 9 bases in between.

V and J are TRBV29-1 and TRBJ1-2; the D gene is possibly TRBD1 (6 bases). The germline V and J ends were trimmed by 6 bases and 0 bases, with 17 bases remaining between them. The germline gives CDR1 SQVTM, CDR2 ANQGSEA. CDR3 length: 15 residues. As DNA, the CDR3 is TGCAGCGTCACGTTACAGGGATCAACTAACTATGGCTACACCTTC. Translated: CSVTLQGSTNYGYTF.

The chain joins TRBV5-1 to TRBJ1-1, with a possible D match to TRBD1 (6 bases). The ends were cut back, 3 bases at V and 0 bases at J, with 9 bases in the middle. The germline CDR1 and CDR2 sequences are SGHRS and YFSETQ. This CDR3 spans 14 amino acids. CDR3 sequence reads: CASSSTGMNTEAFF. The CDR3 DNA reads TGCGCCAGCAGCTCAACAGGGATGAACACTGAAGCTTTCTTT.

This sequence joins TRBV15 and TRBJ1-1; 7 nucleotides agree with TRBD1. Trimming removed 1 base from V and 0 bases from J; junction bases left unmatched: 5. Germline CDR1 LNHNV, CDR2 YYDKDF (reference sequence). The CDR3 sequence is 16 residues long. CDR3 residues: CATSRGGGRMNTEAFF. The CDR3 DNA is TGTGCCACCAGCAGAGGAGGGGGCCGGATGAACACTGAAGCTTTCTTT.

The chain recombines TRBV2 with TRBJ2-7; tentatively, D is TRBD1 (6 bases). Deletions cut 8 bases from V and 5 bases from J, with 13 bases between. CDR1 is SNHLY, CDR2 FYNNEI, per germline. The CDR3 loop spans 12 amino acids. DNA for the CDR3: TGTGCCAGCCTACAGGGCGGCAACGAGCAGTACTTC. Residues: CASLQGGNEQYF.

This clone occurred once. For the CDR3, the DNA is TGTGCCAGCAGCCTTGGCGGGGGATACAATGAGCAGTTCTTC. This translates into CASSLGGGYNEQFF. The rearrangement joins TRBV5-4 to TRBJ2-1; 7 bases line up with TRBD2. The germline V gene has CDR1 SGHNT and CDR2 YYREEE (reference sequence). The CDR3 loop spans 14 amino acids. J was trimmed by 4 bases and V by 4 bases; bases with no gene match: 5. Full variable domain (rest looked up from reference TRBV5-4 and TRBJ2-1): ETGVTQSPTHLIKTRGQQVTLRCSSQSGHNTVSWYQQALGQGPQFIFQYYREEENGRGNFPPRFSGLQFPNYSSELNVNALELDDSALYLCASSLGGGYNEQFFGPGTRLTVL.

The sample holds one count of this clone. V usage is TRBV19 and J usage is TRBJ2-5, with TRBD2 matching over 7 bases. Germline CDR1 LNHDA, CDR2 SQIVND (reference sequence). The CDR3 totals 15 residues. J gave up 4 bases and V 4 bases, and 9 bases lay outside the gene matches. The CDR3 reads CASSTSSGGGETQYF. In nucleotides, the CDR3 is TGTGCCAGTAGTACCTCTAGCGGAGGAGGAGAGACCCAGTACTTC.

This clone was found once. The CDR3 DNA reads as TGTGCCTGGAGTAGTGGGGGGTGGGGCAGGGCAAAACAAGAGACCCAGTACTTC. This codes for CAWSSGGWGRAKQETQYF. This sequence joins TRBV30 and TRBJ2-5, with D perhaps matching TRBD2 (6 bases). The V and J ends lost 2 bases and 2 bases respectively, with 24 bases between them. There are 18 residues in the CDR3. Looked up from germline, CDR1 is GTSNPN and CDR2 is SVGIG (reference sequence).

CDR3 amino acids: CASSPLSGYHNEQFF. The CDR3 DNA is TGTGCCAGCAGCCCCCTTAGCGGGTACCACAATGAGCAGTTCTTC. The rearrangement joins TRBV9 to TRBJ2-1; TRBD2 matches at 7 bases. The CDR3 runs 15 residues. The V and J ends lost 4 bases and 5 bases, in that order; junction bases with no gene match: 9. The V gene's germline CDR1 is SGDLS and CDR2 YYNGEE.

The V gene is TRBV7-9, the J gene TRBJ2-1; 8 nucleotides line up with TRBD2. Per the germline V gene, CDR1 is SEHNR and CDR2 is FQNEAQ (reference sequence). Losses at the gene ends were 5 bases for V and 4 bases for J; bases not matched to a gene: 10. The CDR3 spans 16 residues. The CDR3, as DNA: TGTGCCAGCAGCATCATCACTAGCGGAACGTACAATGAGCAGTTCTTC. This codes for CASSIITSGTYNEQFF.

The V call is TRBV6-1, the J call TRBJ2-2; D call uncertain. Between the trimmed V and J ends, which lost 4 bases and 6 bases, there was a span of 9 bases. The CDR3 totals 13 residues. In germline, CDR1 is MNHNS, CDR2 SASEGT. This CDR3 is CASSAPLSGELFF. CDR3 sequence (DNA): TGTGCCAGCAGTGCCCCCCTCTCCGGGGAGCTGTTTTTT.